This T cell receptor beta chain is from a study of cytomegalovirus exposure and HLA in healthy donors. Germline CDR1 reads MNHEY; CDR2 reads SMNVEV (reference sequence). V lost 2 bases to trimming and J lost 3 bases, with 11 bases between them. The CDR3 is 14 residues long. Turning to this clone: What it binds is not known.

The study, taken as a whole, reports: Most observed TCR sequences were rare, whereas some public TCRs were detected in many donors. The listing of 150 to 200 TCR beta chains classed them as cytomegalovirus-associated. A later analysis found that most CMV-associated TCR beta chains appeared HLA-restricted. A later analysis linked 15,000 to 20,000 TCR beta sequences to HLA alleles at 0.05 false discovery rate.

Primers: 60 Vbeta forward and 13 Jbeta reverse. This table comes from immunoSEQ multiplex PCR, and its TCRdb copy is limited to in-frame clones, with some not included. The sample shows 120,000 to 150,000 clones, 80% of them seen only once. The chain uses TRBV27 and TRBJ2-7; D remains ambiguous. The material sequenced was PBMCs. This sequence originates from a woman aged 25 to 39 in good health and CMV-seronegative. CDR3 sequence: CASSLTGSGYEQYF. In DNA, the CDR3 is TGTGCCAGCAGTTTAACCGGGTCGGGCTACGAGCAGTACTTC.